Detailed here is one T cell receptor beta chain. As originally analysed: Reference gene primer amplification gave nucleated cell count estimates. Produced via immunoSEQ multiplex PCR; TCRdb's table is partial and in-frame only. D and trimming come from the DNA, and the V and J calls and clone size come from that table. The profile shows 45,000 to 50,000 clones, around 80% of them singletons. This sample stems from a study of blood T cell repertoires in COVID-19. At the level of the study: Samples of COVID-19 (acute and convalescent) were obtained from the United States, Italy and Spain. PBMCs, B-cell-depleted T cells, or T cells provided the cDNA or gDNA that made up the material.

Germline CDR1 is SGHTA and CDR2 is FQGNSA. Trimming pared 3 bases from V and 5 bases from J, leaving 14 bases between. The CDR3 extends over 15 amino acids. Sequenced input: peripheral blood. The genes are TRBV7-2 and TRBJ2-1, with D uncertain. This sequence originates from a man of 80 years or more in a cohort sampled during active COVID-19. The CDR3 coding sequence is TGTGCCAGCAGCTTGGAGAAGATTATAAACAATGAGCAGTTCTTC. It yields the protein CASSLEKIINNEQFF.